The clone carrying this T cell receptor beta chain came up many times. These data originate in a study of human T cells and chemical hapten exposure. Someone pulled total RNA out of unfractionated whole blood. During construction of the library, unique molecular identifiers were attached to individual cDNA molecules for quantitative, reproducible TCR counting. As originally analysed: Per sample, the median was approximately 96,000 TCRs, with values from around 24,000 to 710,000. TCRdb used MiXCR to reprocess the reads, holding one entry per CDR3 protein. The V and J calls shown here were made by TCRdb, not taken from the authors' results. The sample has 95,000 to 150,000 distinct CDR3 sequences, over 7% seen once; the top ten hold around 1.5%. This CDR3 has 14 residues. The V and J ends lost 3 bases and 10 bases respectively, with 15 bases between them. The germline V gene has CDR1 WNHNN and CDR2 SYGVQD (reference sequence).

This TCR derives from a human donor in good health. Some clones in this sample may be carry-over from other donors' samples. The sequenced sample consisted of whole blood. This chain uses TRBV10-1 with TRBJ2-2; D gene ambiguous. The CDR3 region is CASSDGQNIKELFF. CDR3 nucleotides: TGCGCCAGCAGTGACGGCCAAAACATTAAGGAGCTGTTTTTT.